The next 12 T cell receptor beta chains were all read from a single sample in a study of T cell responses to AZD1222 COVID-19 vaccine. This table comes from immunoSEQ multiplex PCR, and its TCRdb copy is limited to in-frame clones, with some not included. The sample consists of under 150,000 clones, approximately 87% of them appearing once. This material consisted of peripheral blood, taken 28 days after the second AZD1222 dose. These TCRs come from an adult who received the AZD1222 COVID-19 vaccine.

CDR3 region: CASSTSGQEEAFF. The CDR3 DNA reads TGTGCCAGCAGCACATCAGGACAGGAGGAAGCTTTCTTT. V and J are TRBV21-1 and TRBJ1-1; the D call of TRBD1 is as the table states it, not checked on the DNA. TRBV21-1 is reported as a pseudogene. The CDR3 length is 13 residues.

This clone was seen once. The V call is TRBV25-1, the J call TRBJ1-6; D is uncertain. Germline V gene lookup returns CDR1 MGHDK and CDR2 SYGVNS. This CDR3 has 15 residues. V was shortened by 3 bases and J by 7 bases, with 13 bases between the two germline ends. CDR3 residues: CASSDPSAPNSPLHF. The CDR3 DNA is TGTGCCAGCAGTGACCCATCCGCCCCAAATTCACCCCTCCACTTT.

J is TRBJ2-7 and V is TRBV9; D may be TRBD2 (5 bases). CDR1 SGDLS and CDR2 YYNGEE come from the germline V gene. Trimming took off 0 bases at V and 2 bases at J, with 9 bases between the two ends. This CDR3 spans 14 amino acids. The CDR3, as DNA: TGTGCCAGCAGCGTAGGGACTGCCACCTACGAGCAGTACTTC. Translated: CASSVGTATYEQYF.

This chain uses TRBV5-1 with TRBJ1-2; 11 bases are shared with TRBD1. The CDR3 loop spans 15 amino acids. The germline V gene has CDR1 SGHRS and CDR2 YFSETQ. Trimming cost V 4 bases and J 4 bases; bases outside gene matches: 6. CDR3 amino acids: CASSRMDRGLYGYTF. The CDR3 DNA sequence: TGCGCCAGCAGCCGAATGGACAGGGGGCTCTATGGCTACACCTTC.

V is TRBV5-8 and J is TRBJ1-2; D not certain. This CDR3 is 14 amino acids long. V was clipped by 1 base and J by 8 bases, with 15 bases between them. In germline, CDR1 is SGHTS, CDR2 YDEGEE. The CDR3 nucleotides are TGTGCCAGCAGCTTGCTCCTTAAACTATCGGGCTACACCTTC. It encodes CASSLLLKLSGYTF.

CDR3 nucleotide sequence: TGTGCCAGCAGTTATCGGGGGGCTGGGAACACTGAAGCTTTCTTT. It specifies CASSYRGAGNTEAFF. The chain combines TRBV6-5 with TRBJ1-1; perhaps TRBD1 as D (6 bases). Per germline, CDR1 MNHEY and CDR2 SVGAGI. The germline V and J ends were trimmed by 3 bases and 1 base, with 12 bases remaining between them. The CDR3 extends over 15 amino acids.

V usage is TRBV27 and J usage is TRBJ2-2; 7 positions agree with TRBD2. Germline assignment: CDR1 MNHEY and CDR2 SMNVEV (reference sequence). The CDR3 is 14 residues long. J was trimmed by 4 bases and V by 3 bases; bases with no gene match: 2. Here the CDR3 DNA reads TGTGCCAGCAGTTTGGCTAGCGGCACCGGGGAGCTGTTTTTT. Translating gives CASSLASGTGELFF.

The rearrangement joins TRBV2 to TRBJ1-1; maybe TRBD1 (6 bases). V shed 5 bases and J shed 1 base, with 11 bases lying between them. This CDR3 comprises 14 residues. Germline loops: CDR1 SNHLY, CDR2 FYNNEI. In DNA form, the CDR3 reads TGTGCCAGCAGTTACAGGGTGGCGAACACTGAAGCTTTCTTT. Residues: CASSYRVANTEAFF. The whole variable domain, filled in from reference TRBV2 and TRBJ1-1, reads EPEVTQTPSHQVTQMGQEVILRCVPISNHLYFYWYRQILGQKVEFLVSFYNNEISEKSEIFDDQFSVERPDGSNFTLKIRSTKLEDSAMYFCASSYRVANTEAFFGQGTRLTVV.

The V call is TRBV27, the J call TRBJ2-1, with 9 bases identical to TRBD2. Germline CDR1 is MNHEY and CDR2 is SMNVEV (reference sequence). V was clipped by 1 base and J by 7 bases; unmatched bases: 5. This CDR3 spans 15 amino acids. CDR3 residues: CASSLWRGGANEQFF. CDR3 in DNA: TGTGCCAGCAGTTTATGGCGCGGGGGGGCGAATGAGCAGTTCTTC.

The V call is TRBV10-3, the J call TRBJ1-6; 10 bases line up with TRBD1. Germline V gives CDR1 ENHRY, CDR2 SYGVKD. This CDR3 has 14 residues. Trimming removed 6 bases from V and 9 bases from J; junction bases left unmatched: 5. The CDR3, as DNA: TGTGCCATCAGAGAGGACAGGGGGGGTTCACCCCTCCACTTT. Residues: CAIREDRGGSPLHF.

This clone was observed once. V usage is TRBV10-1 and J usage is TRBJ1-1; D is unclear. The CDR3 spans 13 residues. Germline CDR1 is WNHNN and CDR2 is SYGVQD (reference sequence). Trimming took off 0 bases at V and 4 bases at J, with 6 bases between the two ends. Here the CDR3 reads CASSESYGTEAFF. CDR3 DNA: TGCGCCAGCAGTGAGTCGTACGGCACTGAAGCTTTCTTT.

The chain employs TRBV7-2 and TRBJ2-2, with D unclear. Trimming shortened V by 1 base and J by 0 bases, and 9 bases separated the two germline ends. Germline CDR1 and CDR2: SGHTA and FQGNSA. This CDR3 has 16 residues. DNA of the CDR3: TGTGCCAGCAGCTTAGGGCTGGCTACGAACACCGGGGAGCTGTTTTTT. Protein sequence: CASSLGLATNTGELFF.